This TCR beta chain was retrieved from a study of blood T cell repertoires in COVID-19. Across the study: Spain, Italy and the United States supplied samples that represented acute and convalescent COVID-19.

Trimming at V came to 0 bases and at J to 5 bases, leaving 5 bases not matched to a gene. CDR3 length: 18 residues. Germline CDR1 and CDR2: KGHDR and SFDVKD. Authors' methods: Amplification from reference gene primers served as the basis for estimated nucleated cell counts. Method: immunoSEQ multiplex PCR; TCRdb's copy keeps in-frame clones and lacks some. V, J and clone size are those of that table, while D and trimming were read from the DNA. The sample carries around 150,000 clones, roughly 90% recorded once. Material: peripheral blood. The sequence came from a man aged 45-65 years with active or convalescent COVID-19. The gene calls are TRBV24-1 and TRBJ2-5, with 16 bases matching TRBD2. The CDR3 spells CATSDLKEGLAGGETQYF. CDR3 DNA sequence: TGTGCCACCAGTGATTTGAAAGAGGGACTAGCGGGAGGGGAGACCCAGTACTTC.